The source of this T cell receptor beta chain is a study of shared clonotypes between healthy human individuals. The length of the CDR3 is 15 residues. Germline CDR1 reads SGHRS; CDR2 reads YFSETQ. V was cut by 0 bases and J by 2 bases, with 9 bases left in between. Clones were read by immunoSEQ multiplex PCR, and TCRdb kept only the in-frame ones, dropping some. The repertoire consists of approximately 740,000 clones, with roughly 70% occurring once and the leading ten covering about 1.7%. The TCR was taken from a woman younger than 45 in good health. Source material: memory CD4+ T cells sorted from blood. Regarding subset: CD45RA-negative fraction. The chain carries TRBV5-1 and TRBJ1-3; weak D call: TRBD1 (5 bases). The CDR3 region has the DNA TGCGCCAGCAGCTTGGGGCAGGGAGCTGGAAACACCATATATTTT. Its translation: CASSLGQGAGNTIYF.